This T cell receptor (beta chain) came from a study of CD8+ T cells in alopecia areata. Study at large: Affected scalp percentage determined the severity score of treated patients.

cDNA prepared by RNA extraction and subsequent reverse transcription served as the template for sequencing. Data came from immunoSEQ multiplex PCR; TCRdb stores just in-frame clones and leaves some out. The sample consists of about 220,000 clones, more than 45% of them appearing once. Specified treatment: oral pan-JAK inhibitor, 5-10 mg twice daily. In regard to this clone: Its cognate antigen is unknown.

Deletions cut 6 bases from V and 1 base from J, with 12 bases between. There are 14 residues in the CDR3. Germline V gene sequence: CDR1 MNHNS, CDR2 SASEGT. Study-wide points: There were many expanded lesional clones persisting in scalp and blood during tofacitinib. For baseline CD8+ expansion, any link to response stays uncertain with one nonresponder. When scalp samples are sequenced, resident alphabeta T cells of normal skin are also captured.

The gene calls are TRBV6-1 and TRBJ1-1, with no clear D. The clonotype comes from a human donor with alopecia areata. The sample consisted of CD4+ T cells sorted from blood, taken at week 4, from a patient treated with tofacitinib. CDR3 amino acids: CASRQVGANTEAFF. DNA of the CDR3: TGTGCCAGCAGGCAGGTCGGCGCGAACACTGAAGCTTTCTTT.